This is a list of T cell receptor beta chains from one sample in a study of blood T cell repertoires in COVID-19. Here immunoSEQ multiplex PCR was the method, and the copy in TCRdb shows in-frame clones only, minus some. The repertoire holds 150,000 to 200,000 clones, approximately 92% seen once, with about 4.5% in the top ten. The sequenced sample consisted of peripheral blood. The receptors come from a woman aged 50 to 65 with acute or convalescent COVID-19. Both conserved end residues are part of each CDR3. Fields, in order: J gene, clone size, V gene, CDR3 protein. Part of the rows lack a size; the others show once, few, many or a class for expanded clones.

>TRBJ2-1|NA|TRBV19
CASLGTSGRGEQFF
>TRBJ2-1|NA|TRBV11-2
CASSSLGQGADEQFF
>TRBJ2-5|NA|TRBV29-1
CSVYNLRQKETQYF
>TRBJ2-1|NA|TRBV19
CASSIGTGEYNEQFF
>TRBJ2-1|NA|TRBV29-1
CSVTLLAGLSRSYNEQFF
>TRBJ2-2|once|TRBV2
CASSEGHRRTGELFF
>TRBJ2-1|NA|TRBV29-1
CSAEKAGGLQYEQFF
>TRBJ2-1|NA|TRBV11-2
CASSPYLSSDEQFF
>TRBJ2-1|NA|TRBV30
CAWSRGSYNEQFF
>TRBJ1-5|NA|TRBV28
CASSLNPGNQPQHF
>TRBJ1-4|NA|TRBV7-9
CASKNDRVNNEKLFF
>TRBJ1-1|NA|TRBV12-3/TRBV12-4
CASSFGGEAFF
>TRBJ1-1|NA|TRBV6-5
CASSRTGQNTEAFF
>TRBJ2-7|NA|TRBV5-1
CASSSSGGAGIYEQYF
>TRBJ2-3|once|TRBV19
CASTAEGEVTDTQYF
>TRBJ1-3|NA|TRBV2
CASSVTGLGNTIYF
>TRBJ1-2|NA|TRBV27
CASSPSGGNGYTF
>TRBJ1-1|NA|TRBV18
CASSPTLGGDTEAFF
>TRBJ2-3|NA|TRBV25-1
CASSEGPGVGTDTQYF
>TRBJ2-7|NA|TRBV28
CASSLSTGSQLHGVYEQYF
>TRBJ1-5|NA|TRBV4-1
CASSQGAGRYQPQHF
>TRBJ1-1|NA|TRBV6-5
CATPGRANTEAFF
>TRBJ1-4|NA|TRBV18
CASSRDQVGTNEKLFF
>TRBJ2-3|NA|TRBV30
CAWSVKGQWSTDTQYF
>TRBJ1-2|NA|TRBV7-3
CASSPGAKEGYTF
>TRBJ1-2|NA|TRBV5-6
CASSLLSEYGYTF
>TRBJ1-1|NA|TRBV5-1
CASSWRQGDTEAFF
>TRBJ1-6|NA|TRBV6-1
CASSEGTSHNSPLHF
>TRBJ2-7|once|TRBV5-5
CASSLQGSYEQYF
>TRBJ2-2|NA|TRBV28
CASSVRTSGRYTGELFF
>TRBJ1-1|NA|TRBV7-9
CASSLEVGQGGTEAFF
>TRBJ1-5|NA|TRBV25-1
CASSQTGHNQPQHF
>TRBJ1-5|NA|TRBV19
CASSIAALGQGFQPQHF
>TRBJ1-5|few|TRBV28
CASLTGAFSNQPQHF
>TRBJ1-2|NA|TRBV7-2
CASSLGQGANGYTF